This TCR beta chain was recorded in a study of cytomegalovirus exposure and HLA in healthy donors. Overall study context: Assignment to the Caucasian-associated ancestry cluster applied to roughly 80% of the approximately 400 genotyped donors.

PCR used 60 Vbeta primers and 13 Jbeta primers. Clones were read by immunoSEQ multiplex PCR, and TCRdb kept only the in-frame ones, dropping some. The sample holds more than 55,000 clones. Germline assignment: CDR1 SGHAT and CDR2 FQNNGV. J lost 4 bases, V lost 5 bases, and 4 bases had no gene match. CDR3 length: 15 amino acids. The sequence was obtained from a middle-aged woman in good health and CMV-seropositive. The chain recombines TRBV11-2 with TRBJ2-1, with TRBD2 matching over 11 bases. The sample was PBMCs. In DNA form, the CDR3 reads TGTGCCAGCAGCCCACTAGCGGGGGAGTACAATGAGCAGTTCTTC. This codes for CASSPLAGEYNEQFF.